This TCR beta chain was identified in a study of T-cell memory formation after mild COVID-19 (dated by TCRdb to the early 2020s). Regarding the study in general: TCR sequence clusters from the two donors were found to be largely donor specific. Longitudinal TCRalpha and TCRbeta repertoire sequencing tracked T-cell clones expanding and contracting after mild COVID-19 in two donors. Two young, previously healthy adult volunteers, one female and one male, were included in the cohort.

This clonotype was seen ten or more times. Its antigen is unknown. Base-call qualities are not available, and no considerably larger clone is one nucleotide away. Findings and caveats that apply to the study as a whole: SARS-CoV-2 specificity of the second-wave clones peaking on day 37 was not confirmed. Contracting CD4+ clones were located mainly in the CM and EM memory subsets, whereas CD8+ clones were found to be enriched in EMRA. Only two mild cases were covered in the study, and larger cohorts including severe cases with pre-infection samples were considered necessary. Some responding clones were detected in pre-infection memory, suggesting pre-existing cross-reactive memory T cells joined the SARS-CoV-2 response. Clones that contracted from day 15 to 85 showed balanced CD4/CD8 phenotypes, whereas a second wave of clones that expanded from day 15 to 37 leaned towards CD4+.

PBMCs were isolated by Ficoll-Paque density gradient centrifugation. Including the terminal cysteine and phenylalanine, the CDR3 comprises 14 residues. Only the CDR3 DNA stays, 42 bases, in frame from base 1. Unmatched junction bases come to 4, with V trimmed by 1 base and J by 4 bases. The germline V gene supplies CDR1 SGHRS and CDR2 YFSETQ. TCRdb names Illumina NovaSeq 6000 as the instrument used. TCRalpha and TCRbeta cDNA libraries were constructed by 5'RACE with constant-segment primers, with sample barcodes and unique molecular identifiers being introduced. RNA was extracted from every sample with Trizol reagent. Libraries were amplified in two PCR steps, with a second sample barcode and Illumina TruSeq adapters added in the second step. Libraries were sequenced on an Illumina NovaSeq with 2 x 150 bp paired-end reads. As for the authors' bioinformatics: The reads were demultiplexed and collapsed into UMI-guided consensus sequences using migec v1.2.7. Using mixcr v2.1.11, UMI consensuses were aligned to TRA and TRB V and J templates and then assembled into clonotypes. A clonotype was counted as expanded or contracted only if both edgeR and NoisET called the change significant, with noise models trained on biological replicates. For edgeR calls, the cutoffs were a false discovery rate-adjusted p below 0.01 and a log2 fold-change threshold of 1. PCA with hierarchical clustering of max-normalized trajectories of the 1000 most abundant clonotypes was used as exploratory dynamics analysis. Separately sequenced CD4+ and CD8+ repertoires were used to assign the CD4 or CD8 phenotype of responding clones. The public reads were run again by TCRdb, first through fastp at Q25 and then through MiXCR, and only productive beta chains were kept. Entries that share a CDR3 protein sequence are merged under the most common genes and DNA. The V and J calls were not made by the authors but by TCRdb's processing. A total of about 45,000 distinct CDR3 sequences appear in this sample, 7.3% of them only once. Approximately 1.5% of the sample is held by the ten biggest clonotypes.

Sequenced: PBMCs or a T cell subset sorted from them (not recorded which). Recombination linked TRBV5-1 to TRBJ1-1; 7 of the junction bases match TRBD1. The TCR sequence derives from a man younger than 30 who had mild COVID-19 (a few samples of this study predate the infection). The sample titles of this study are shuffled in the database, so cell type and time point are left out; the donor was told from shared clones. In nucleotides, the sequence is TGCGCCAGCAGCTTGCAGGGGGGCAGCACTGAAGCTTTCTTT. Translated, this is CASSLQGGSTEAFF.